What follows are 13 T cell receptor beta chains derived from one specimen sequenced in a study of blood T cell repertoires in COVID-19. TCRdb's table, derived via immunoSEQ multiplex PCR, lists solely in-frame clones and lacks some. This table holds a few hundred thousand clones, roughly 85% found once. The sample consisted of peripheral blood. Source of these receptors: a human donor in a cohort sampled during active COVID-19.

The gene calls are TRBV9 and TRBJ1-3, with TRBD1 as a possible D gene (5 bases). V was trimmed by 0 bases and J by 2 bases, leaving 9 bases between them. This CDR3 contains 15 residues. Germline loops: CDR1 SGDLS, CDR2 YYNGEE. For the CDR3, the DNA is TGTGCCAGCAGCGTAGCCGGGGGTCCTGGAAACACCATATATTTT. This encodes CASSVAGGPGNTIYF.

About this clone itself: This same CDR3 is encoded by further DNA sequences in the sample. J is TRBJ2-1 and V is TRBV29-1, with D perhaps matching TRBD1 (6 bases). The CDR3 contains 12 residues. The germline V and J ends were trimmed by 4 bases and 3 bases, with 7 bases remaining between them. Germline lookup yields CDR1 SQVTM and CDR2 ANQGSEA. The CDR3 loop reads CSVGDIYNEQFF. Written as DNA, the CDR3 is TGCAGCGTTGGGGACATCTACAATGAGCAGTTCTTC.

This chain links TRBV5-1 with TRBJ2-1; TRBD2 matches 12 bases. Germline CDR1 is SGHRS and CDR2 is YFSETQ. This CDR3 has 16 amino acids. V lost 1 base and J lost 9; bases outside the gene matches: 8. CDR3 coding DNA: TGCGCCAGCAGCTTGCCTAGCGGGGGGGTAATAGTTGAGCAGTTCTTC. This translates into CASSLPSGGVIVEQFF.

A single count supports this clone. V usage is TRBV2 and J usage is TRBJ2-7, with 11 bases fitting TRBD1. V shed 6 bases, J shed 0 bases, and the junction held 4 bases outside the gene matches. CDR1 and CDR2 from the germline V gene are SNHLY and FYNNEI. The CDR3 is 15 amino acids. For the CDR3, the DNA is TGTGCCAGCAGAGGGACAGGGGGTAGCTCCTACGAGCAGTACTTC. Its protein product is CASRGTGGSSYEQYF.

This sequence joins TRBV18 and TRBJ1-6, with 7 bases fitting TRBD1. The V segment lost 3 bases and the J segment 5 bases; nucleotides outside the gene matches: 4. This CDR3 is built from 15 residues. In germline, CDR1 is KGHSH, CDR2 LQKENI. The CDR3: CASSPGTANNSPLHF. CDR3 nucleotides: TGTGCCAGCTCACCCGGGACAGCCAATAATTCACCCCTCCACTTT.

The V and J genes are TRBV27 and TRBJ1-6; no clear D. This CDR3 has 14 amino acids. The germline V and J ends were trimmed by 8 bases and 2 bases, with 10 bases remaining between them. Germline values: CDR1 MNHEY, CDR2 SMNVEV (reference sequence). CDR3 sequence: CASSIRAYNSPLHF. CDR3 DNA: TGTGCCAGCTCTATTCGGGCCTATAATTCACCCCTCCACTTT.

V usage is TRBV6-6 and J usage is TRBJ1-2, with 8 bases fitting TRBD1. From germline, CDR1 is MNHNY and CDR2 SVGAGI (reference sequence). Trimming cost V 5 bases and J 6 bases; bases outside gene matches: 11. This CDR3 is built from 15 residues. The CDR3 is CASSHRNDRGDGYTF. The CDR3 DNA reads as TGTGCCAGCAGTCACCGAAACGACAGGGGAGATGGCTACACCTTC.

This clone was counted a single time. This rearrangement joins TRBV4-1 to TRBJ2-6, with 7 bases fitting TRBD1. The germline CDR1 and CDR2 sequences are MGHRA and YSYEKL. The V and J ends lost 7 bases and 0 bases, in that order; junction bases with no gene match: 9. The CDR3 length is 17 residues. The CDR3 region has the DNA TGCGCCAGCACCGCTGGGACAGTCCTCTCTGGGGCCAACGTCCTGACTTTC. Its protein is CASTAGTVLSGANVLTF.

The genes are TRBV10-2 and TRBJ2-6; unclear D gene. The V end lost 5 bases, the J end lost 1 base, and 3 bases lay between the germline ends. CDR1 is WSHSY and CDR2 is SAAADI in the germline V gene. The CDR3 spans 13 residues. The CDR3 sequence is CASSSSGANVLTF. CDR3 coding DNA: TGCGCCAGCAGTTCGTCTGGGGCCAACGTCCTGACTTTC.

In the case of this clone: One end of the junction is discordant with germline, which a read error may explain. The rearrangement joins TRBV5-4 to TRBJ2-6; possibly TRBD2 for D (6 bases). Germline-derived CDR1 and CDR2 are SGHNT and YYREEE (reference sequence). The CDR3 consists of 16 residues. The CDR3 bases are TGTGCCAGCAGTTTGGGGGGAGTCGGTGGGGCCAACGTCCTGACTTTC. Its translation is CASSLGGVGGANVLTF.

This chain uses TRBV19 with TRBJ1-5, with D possibly matching TRBD1 (5 bases). V lost 5 bases to trimming and J lost 6 bases, with 14 bases between them. Germline values: CDR1 LNHDA, CDR2 SQIVND (reference sequence). The CDR3 runs 14 residues. The CDR3 sequence is CASSPGGVFQPQHF. In DNA, the CDR3 is TGTGCCAGTAGTCCCGGAGGGGTATTTCAGCCCCAGCATTTT.

The chain is built from TRBV29-1 and TRBJ1-2; no clear D. Germline assignment: CDR1 SQVTM and CDR2 ANQGSEA. The CDR3 sequence is 13 residues long. V shed 7 bases and J shed 0 bases, with 12 bases lying between them. In DNA, the CDR3 is TGCAGCGCCCGAGGGCGAGCTAACTATGGCTACACCTTC. It translates to CSARGRANYGYTF.

The V and J genes are TRBV9 and TRBJ1-1; 7 bases line up with TRBD1. CDR3 length: 14 amino acids. Looked up from germline, CDR1 is SGDLS and CDR2 is YYNGEE. Trimming cost V 4 bases and J 4 bases; bases outside gene matches: 7. CDR3 sequence (DNA): TGTGCCAGCAGCTCAGAGGGGGCAGTCACTGAAGCTTTCTTT. Translation: CASSSEGAVTEAFF.